This T cell receptor (beta chain) originates from a study of T cells after somatic rescue of genetic block (dated by TCRdb to about 2020). Background for the entire study: What the study looked at was long-term robustness, specifically in a T-cell system that came about through somatic rescue of a genetic block in T-cell development.

About this clone: The antigen it binds to is not known. No base quality information exists; no much larger clone differs at one position. The same CDR3 is also encoded by other DNA sequences in this sample.

Between the V and J ends, shortened by 0 bases and 4 bases respectively, the junction contains 10 bases. Including the terminal cysteine and phenylalanine, the CDR3 comprises 14 residues. The read is trimmed to its CDR3 DNA, 42 bases read in frame from base 1. For CDR1 and CDR2, the germline V gene lists SGHRS and YFSETQ. Library preparation was by the immunoSEQ multiplex PCR assay. Here the immuneACCESS table is served through TCRdb, limited to in-frame sequences with V and J called. Missing clones are a known gap in these copies; in checked studies unresolved V genes cover under half, and the rest lacks a known reason. Here the sample has some 15,000 clones; less than 75% occur a single time. The ten largest clones capture less than 35% of the sample.

Sequenced input: peripheral blood mononuclear cells (PBMCs). The source is a man between 18 and 35 years old. This chain joins TRBV5-1 to TRBJ1-2, with no confident D gene call. The CDR3 sequence is CASSLVGGLYGYTF. At the DNA level, the sequence is TGCGCCAGCAGCTTGGTTGGAGGACTCTATGGCTACACCTTC.